The 10 T cell receptor beta chains reported below all come from one sample, sequenced in a study of T and B cells in COVID-19 patients. TRB rearrangements were amplified by multiplex PCR with BIOMED2 TRB-A/B primers. TCRdb recomputed calls from the multiplex PCR reads with MiXCR, one row per CDR3 protein. Of some 970 distinct CDR3 sequences listed, under 20% are singletons. From blood, about 230-500 ng of genomic DNA served as TRB template. Sequencing was carried out using blood. The receptors derive from a human donor with active COVID-19.

This sequence joins TRBV19 and TRBJ2-5; 10 positions agree with TRBD2. CDR1 and CDR2 (germline): LNHDA, SQIVND (reference sequence). J gave up 4 bases and V 5 bases, and 4 bases lay outside the gene matches. This CDR3 has 14 residues. CDR3 DNA: TGTGCCAGTAGTGTACTAGCGGGGTCAGAGACCCAGTACTTC. Translation: CASSVLAGSETQYF.

The chain combines TRBV20-1 with TRBJ1-5; D remains ambiguous. In germline, CDR1 is DFQATT, CDR2 SNEGSKA (reference sequence). This CDR3 is 16 amino acids long. V lost 4 bases, J lost 4 bases, and 20 bases lay in between. The CDR3 DNA follows: TGCAGTGCTAAGATAATAACAAACCTTAGGAATCAGCCCCAGCATTTT. Encoded protein: CSAKIITNLRNQPQHF.

This clonotype is large (0.1 to 1%). This chain links TRBV19 with TRBJ1-3, with D uncertain. The CDR3 has 14 amino acids. In germline, CDR1 is LNHDA, CDR2 SQIVND (reference sequence). The V end lost 1 base, the J end lost 1 base, and 5 bases lay between the germline ends. This CDR3 reads CASSIALSGNTIYF. In DNA form, the CDR3 reads TGTGCCAGTAGTATAGCTCTTTCTGGAAACACCATATATTTT.

V usage is TRBV11-2 and J usage is TRBJ2-7; 10 bases align to TRBD1. The CDR3 covers 14 residues. Germline V gives CDR1 SGHAT, CDR2 FQNNGV. J gave up 7 bases and V 3 bases, and 6 bases lay outside the gene matches. The CDR3 DNA follows: TGTGCCAGCAGCTTTGGGGGGACAGGGGATGAGCAGTACTTC. This codes for CASSFGGTGDEQYF.

The rearrangement links TRBV6-1 to TRBJ1-2; D remains ambiguous. The CDR3 totals 11 residues. Trimming left V 7 bases short and J 8 bases short, with 11 bases between. Germline-derived CDR1 and CDR2 are MNHNS and SASEGT. The CDR3 reads CASKARYGYTF. The CDR3, as DNA: TGTGCCAGCAAGGCCCGGTACGGCTACACCTTC.

On this clonotype itself: Germline and junction disagree at one end, which may indicate a read error. The chain carries TRBV5-6 and TRBJ2-2; possibly TRBD1 for D (6 bases). The CDR3 has 12 residues. The germline CDR1 and CDR2 sequences are SGHDT and YYEEEE. CDR3 in DNA: TGTGCCAGCAGTTTGGGGGCCAATGAGCTGTTTTTT. This translates into CASSLGANELFF. Full variable domain (rest looked up from reference TRBV5-6 and TRBJ2-2): DAGVTQSPTHLIKTRGQQVTLRCSPKSGHDTVSWYQQALGQGPQFIFQYYEEEERQRGNFPDRFSGHQFPNYSSELNVNALLLGDSALYLCASSLGANELFFGEGSRLTVL.

By frequency in the sample, this clonotype is medium-sized. V usage is TRBV12-3 or TRBV12-4 and J usage is TRBJ2-5; TRBD1 agrees at 11 bases. The V and J ends lost 7 bases and 5 bases, in that order; junction bases with no gene match: 9. There are 15 residues in the CDR3. CDR3 bases: TGTGCCAGCAAATCAGGGACAGGGGGGGGGGAGACCCAGTACTTC. Its protein product is CASKSGTGGGETQYF.

With regard to this clonotype: A much larger clone differs from this one at a single base, so this may be a read error. This chain connects TRBV6-5 to TRBJ1-5; the D gene is possibly TRBD1 (6 bases). Per germline, CDR1 MNHEY and CDR2 SVGAGI. Trimming removed 6 bases at V and 6 bases at J, with 12 bases between. The CDR3 length is 13 residues. The CDR3 nucleotides are TGTGCCAGCAGGGCCAGGGACACTCAGCCCCAGCATTTT. Amino acids: CASRARDTQPQHF.

This clonotype has just one count. The chain employs TRBV29-1 and TRBJ2-1; 11 bases align to TRBD1. This CDR3 comprises 13 residues. V shed 3 bases and J 8 bases; nucleotides not matched to a gene: 3. Germline CDR1 reads SQVTM; CDR2 reads ANQGSEA. CDR3 in DNA: TGCAGCGTTGACAGGACAGGGGGCGATGAGCAGTTCTTC. Amino acids: CSVDRTGGDEQFF.

The chain carries TRBV30 and TRBJ2-3, with 8 bases aligning to TRBD2. This CDR3 comprises 17 residues. V shed 3 bases and J 4 bases; nucleotides not matched to a gene: 15. Germline V CDR1 and CDR2: GTSNPN, SVGIG (reference sequence). The CDR3 DNA follows: TGTGCCTGGAGCGCGGACGGGAGGGGGGGGGGGGCAGATACGCAGTATTTT. Residues: CAWSADGRGGGADTQYF.